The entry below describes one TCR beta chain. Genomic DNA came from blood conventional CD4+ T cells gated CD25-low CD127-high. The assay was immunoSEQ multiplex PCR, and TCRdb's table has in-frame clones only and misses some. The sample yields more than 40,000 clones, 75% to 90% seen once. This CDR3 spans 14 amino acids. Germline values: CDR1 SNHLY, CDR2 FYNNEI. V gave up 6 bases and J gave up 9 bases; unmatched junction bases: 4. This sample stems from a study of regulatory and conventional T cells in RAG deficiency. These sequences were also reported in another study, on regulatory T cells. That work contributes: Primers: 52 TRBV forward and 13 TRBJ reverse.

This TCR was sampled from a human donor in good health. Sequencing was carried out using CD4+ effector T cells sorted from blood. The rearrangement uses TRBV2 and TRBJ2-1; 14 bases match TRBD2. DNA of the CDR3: TGTGCCAGCAGGGGGACTAGCGGGAGTGGTGAGCAGTTCTTC. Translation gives CASRGTSGSGEQFF.